The 9 T cell receptor beta chains below were found in one sample sequenced in a study of blood T cell repertoires in COVID-19. Sequencing used immunoSEQ multiplex PCR; TCRdb keeps in-frame clones, though not all of them. The table records about 250,000 clones, over 75% of them present only once. Sequenced material: PBMCs or T cells enriched from blood (not recorded which). The source of these receptors is a woman aged 18-30 years who had recovered from COVID-19.

This clone has a single count. The chain employs TRBV7-9 and TRBJ1-4, with unresolved D. The length of the CDR3 is 15 residues. The germline V gene encodes CDR1 SEHNR and CDR2 FQNEAQ (reference sequence). Deletions cut 5 bases from V and 3 bases from J, with 13 bases between. CDR3 DNA sequence: TGTGCCAGCAGCAGGACTGGGTCTCCTAATGAAAAACTGTTTTTT. It specifies CASSRTGSPNEKLFF. Full variable domain (missing parts from reference TRBV7-9 and TRBJ1-4): DTGVSQNPRHKITKRGQNVTFRCDPISEHNRLYWYRQTLGQGPEFLTYFQNEAQLEKSRLLSDRFSAERPKGSFSTLEIQRTEQGDSAMYLCASSRTGSPNEKLFFGSGTQLSVL.

V gene TRBV6-6 combines with J gene TRBJ2-7; a possible D gene is TRBD1 (7 bases). Germline values: CDR1 MNHNY, CDR2 SVGAGI (reference sequence). V was cut by 6 bases and J by 7 bases, with 16 bases left in between. CDR3 length: 13 amino acids. CDR3 nucleotide sequence: TGTGCCAGCAGCGCCACAGGGGCGGGGGAGCAGTACTTC. Translating gives CASSATGAGEQYF.

The chain links TRBV5-1 to TRBJ2-1; 7 bases align to TRBD2. This CDR3 is built from 18 residues. V lost 4 bases to trimming and J lost 0 bases; unmatched junction nucleotides: 13. Germline V gene sequence: CDR1 SGHRS, CDR2 YFSETQ. The CDR3 region has the DNA TGCGCCAGCAGCCCCGGGGCTAGCGGAAAGAGCTCCTACAATGAGCAGTTCTTC. Translating it yields CASSPGASGKSSYNEQFF. Full variable domain (outside the CDR3, taken from reference TRBV5-1 and TRBJ2-1): KAGVTQTPRYLIKTRGQQVTLSCSPISGHRSVSWYQQTPGQGLQFLFEYFSETQRNKGNFPGRFSGRQFSNSRSEMNVSTLELGDSALYLCASSPGASGKSSYNEQFFGPGTRLTVL.

J is TRBJ1-2 and V is TRBV7-9; D is possibly TRBD1 (5 bases). Germline V lookup: CDR1 SEHNR, CDR2 FQNEAQ (reference sequence). The CDR3 length is 13 residues. V was cut by 8 bases and J by 7 bases, with 17 bases left in between. In DNA, the CDR3 is TGTGCCAGCGCTCTGGGGCGATCATTTGGCTACACCTTC. It specifies CASALGRSFGYTF.

V gene TRBV28 combines with J gene TRBJ1-2; D might be TRBD1 (5 bases). V was shortened by 4 bases and J by 6 bases, with 15 bases between the two germline ends. The CDR3 contains 14 residues. CDR1 and CDR2 from the germline V gene are MDHEN and SYDVKM. The DNA for the CDR3 is TGTGCCAGCAGTTCTCCATGGCAGGGCAATGGCTACACCTTC. This sequence encodes CASSSPWQGNGYTF.

The chain recombines TRBV7-9 with TRBJ2-3, with D possibly TRBD1 on 6 matching bases. CDR3 length: 14 residues. Between the trimmed V and J ends, which lost 5 bases and 3 bases, there was a span of 12 bases. Germline-derived CDR1 and CDR2 are SEHNR and FQNEAQ (reference sequence). This chain's CDR3 is CASSLTGRTDTQYF. The CDR3 coding sequence is TGTGCCAGCAGCCTAACAGGGCGGACAGATACGCAGTATTTT. The full variable domain, with the rest looked up from reference TRBV7-9 and TRBJ2-3, is DTGVSQNPRHKITKRGQNVTFRCDPISEHNRLYWYRQTLGQGPEFLTYFQNEAQLEKSRLLSDRFSAERPKGSFSTLEIQRTEQGDSAMYLCASSLTGRTDTQYFGPGTRLTVL.

The rearrangement uses TRBV9 and TRBJ2-3; D unclear. V lost 0 bases, J lost 6 bases, and 11 bases lay in between. Germline V gene sequence: CDR1 SGDLS, CDR2 YYNGEE. The CDR3 runs to 14 residues. CDR3 sequence: CASSVGLSLDTQYF. The DNA for the CDR3 is TGTGCCAGCAGCGTAGGACTGTCCTTGGATACGCAGTATTTT.

The genes are TRBV19 and TRBJ1-5; the D gene is possibly TRBD1 (6 bases). CDR1 is LNHDA and CDR2 is SQIVND in the germline V gene (reference sequence). The CDR3 loop spans 14 amino acids. Trimming took 5 bases from V and 2 from J, leaving 10 bases between them. The CDR3 spells CASSPGVGNQPQHF. CDR3 nucleotides: TGTGCCAGTAGTCCAGGGGTGGGCAATCAGCCCCAGCATTTT.

The chain carries TRBV6-6 and TRBJ1-5; 9 bases fit TRBD1. The germline CDR1 and CDR2 sequences are MNHNY and SVGAGI (reference sequence). The CDR3 has 16 amino acids. V dropped 5 bases and J dropped 0; count of bases not matched to a gene: 5. The CDR3 nucleotides read TGTGCCAGCAGTCAGAACAGGGGGCTTAGCAATCAGCCCCAGCATTTT. The encoded protein is CASSQNRGLSNQPQHF.